A single sample gave rise to the 32 T cell receptor beta chains below, sequenced in a study of memory CD4+ T cells and cytomegalovirus serostatus. The sort gate was single viable CD3+CD4+CD8-CD45RO+ cells for memory CD4+ T cells. Only in-frame clones appear in the TCRdb table, and some are missing; sequencing was by immunoSEQ multiplex PCR. Here the sample spans tens of thousands of clones, around 82% being singletons. Sequencing input: memory CD4+ T cells from blood. The receptors stem from an adult in good health and CMV-seronegative.

V is TRBV11-2 and J is TRBJ2-1, with D perhaps matching TRBD2 (11 bases). CDR3 size: 16 residues. The germline V gene has CDR1 SGHAT and CDR2 FQNNGV. Trimming took off 5 bases at V and 7 bases at J, with 21 bases between the two ends. CDR3 protein: CASSPRLAGQGNEQFF. CDR3 in DNA: TGTGCCAGCAGCCCGCGACTAGCGGGACAGGGGAATGAGCAGTTCTTC. The full variable domain, with the rest looked up from reference TRBV11-2 and TRBJ2-1, is EAGVAQSPRYKIIEKRQSVAFWCNPISGHATLYWYQQILGQGPKLLIQFQNNGVVDDSQLPKDRFSAERLKGVDSTLKIQPAKLEDSAVYLCASSPRLAGQGNEQFFGPGTRLTVL.

The CDR3 is CASSVEGAPSKETQYF. Here the CDR3 DNA reads TGTGCCAGCAGCGTAGAGGGGGCCCCCTCTAAAGAGACCCAGTACTTC. The V and J genes are TRBV9 and TRBJ2-5; 7 bases map to TRBD1. From germline, CDR1 is SGDLS and CDR2 YYNGEE. The CDR3 consists of 16 residues. V was pared by 0 bases and J by 3 bases, with 8 bases of the junction left unmatched.

The chain joins TRBV10-3 to TRBJ2-2, with TRBD2 matching over 7 bases. The CDR3 length is 13 residues. J was trimmed by 12 bases and V by 4 bases; bases with no gene match: 8. Germline V gene data show CDR1 as ENHRY and CDR2 as SYGVKD. CDR3 coding DNA: TGTGCCATCAGTGCCCCCCGGGAGGTTAAGCTGTTTTTT. Translated, it gives CAISAPREVKLFF.

The sample holds one count of this clone. J is TRBJ2-5 and V is TRBV7-9; weak D call: TRBD1 (5 bases). Germline V gives CDR1 SEHNR, CDR2 FQNEAQ (reference sequence). The germline V and J ends were trimmed by 2 bases and 2 bases, with 18 bases remaining between them. The CDR3 spans 17 residues. CDR3 in amino acids: CASSLTLTTAIQETQYF. CDR3 DNA sequence: TGTGCCAGCAGCTTAACTTTGACGACAGCGATTCAAGAGACCCAGTACTTC.

J is TRBJ2-5 and V is TRBV28; TRBD2 aligns across 8 bases. The DNA matches TRBJ2-7 better at its end, which makes the J call doubtful. The CDR3 is 15 residues long. The germline V gene encodes CDR1 MDHEN and CDR2 SYDVKM. CDR3 bases: TGTGCCAGCCGTGGGCAGGGTAGCGGGGACTACGAGCAGTACTTC. Residues: CASRGQGSGDYEQYF.

V and J are TRBV6-1 and TRBJ2-1; TRBD2 agrees at 9 bases. V dropped 2 bases and J dropped 8; count of bases not matched to a gene: 7. The CDR3 loop spans 15 amino acids. Germline-derived CDR1 and CDR2 are MNHNS and SASEGT. CDR3 DNA sequence: TGTGCCAGCAGTGAAAGAGTTAGCGGGAGAGATGAGCAGTTCTTC. This gives the protein CASSERVSGRDEQFF.

The chain is built from TRBV7-9 and TRBJ1-2; 7 positions match TRBD1. The trim removed 6 bases at V and 0 bases at J, leaving 10 bases unmatched. This CDR3 has 16 amino acids. CDR1 is SEHNR and CDR2 is FQNEAQ in the germline V gene (reference sequence). CDR3 sequence reads: CASSSSGTATNYGYTF. CDR3 nucleotide sequence: TGTGCCAGCAGTTCCTCCGGGACAGCGACTAACTATGGCTACACCTTC.

This chain joins TRBV10-3 and TRBJ2-7, with 7 bases lining up with TRBD1. Losses at the gene ends were 2 bases for V and 7 bases for J; bases not matched to a gene: 5. CDR3 length: 13 amino acids. Germline assignment: CDR1 ENHRY and CDR2 SYGVKD. CDR3 in DNA: TGTGCCATCAGTGAGGGACAGGCTGGGGAGCAGTACTTC. Its translation is CAISEGQAGEQYF.

The CDR3 protein is CASSMAVAAYGDTQYF. The DNA for the CDR3 is TGTGCCAGCAGTATGGCGGTAGCGGCCTACGGGGATACGCAGTATTTT. The rearrangement links TRBV27 to TRBJ2-3, with D maybe TRBD2 (6 bases). Deletions cut 5 bases from V and 6 bases from J, with 21 bases between. CDR1 and CDR2 (germline): MNHEY, SMNVEV (reference sequence). The CDR3 has 16 amino acids.

This rearrangement joins TRBV7-2 to TRBJ1-1, with 8 bases fitting TRBD1. This CDR3 has 16 residues. Germline CDR1 reads SGHTA; CDR2 reads FQGNSA. J was trimmed by 1 base and V by 3 bases; bases with no gene match: 7. CDR3 coding DNA: TGTGCCAGCAGCTTGGACAGGGCGTCAGGGAACACTGAAGCTTTCTTT. Its translation: CASSLDRASGNTEAFF.

The V and J genes are TRBV7-6 and TRBJ2-7; unclear D gene. The CDR3 spans 13 residues. Deletions cut 4 bases from V and 2 bases from J, with 9 bases between. Germline values: CDR1 SGHVS, CDR2 FNYEAQ. This CDR3 is CASSSDGAYEQYF. The CDR3 nucleotides are TGTGCCAGCAGCTCCGACGGCGCCTACGAGCAGTACTTC.

The chain is built from TRBV28 and TRBJ2-7, with D perhaps TRBD1 or TRBD2 (6 bases each). The CDR3 sequence is 13 residues long. V dropped 8 bases and J dropped 5 bases, with 16 bases sitting between them. Per germline, CDR1 MDHEN and CDR2 SYDVKM. CDR3 sequence (DNA): TGTGCCAGCTCCCCCCTTGGGGGGCACGAGCAGTACTTC. The encoded protein is CASSPLGGHEQYF.

This sequence joins TRBV2 and TRBJ1-1; TRBD1 agrees at 7 bases. J gave up 4 bases and V 6 bases, and 5 bases lay outside the gene matches. The CDR3 totals 13 residues. The germline V gene encodes CDR1 SNHLY and CDR2 FYNNEI. CDR3 in DNA: TGTGCCAGCAGATCAGGACAGGCCACTGAAGCTTTCTTT. The encoded protein is CASRSGQATEAFF.

The CDR3, as DNA: TGTGCCAGCAGCCTCCGACTAGCGGGAGCAGAGACCCAGTACTTC. Encoded protein: CASSLRLAGAETQYF. The genes are TRBV28 and TRBJ2-5, with 12 bases fitting TRBD2. This CDR3 has 15 residues. The germline V gene encodes CDR1 MDHEN and CDR2 SYDVKM. Unmatched junction bases numbered 6, after V lost 6 bases and J lost 4 bases.

This clone was detected once. The chain joins TRBV6-1 to TRBJ2-1; D unclear. This CDR3 comprises 12 residues. CDR1 is MNHNS and CDR2 is SASEGT in the germline V gene. Between the trimmed V and J ends, which lost 4 bases and 12 bases, there was a span of 13 bases. Written as DNA, the CDR3 is TGTGCCAGCAGTGCCCGTCGGACCTGGCAGTTCTTC. Its protein is CASSARRTWQFF.

This sequence joins TRBV11-2 and TRBJ1-1, with D perhaps TRBD1 (6 bases). The germline CDR1 and CDR2 sequences are SGHAT and FQNNGV. V was trimmed by 2 bases and J by 0 bases, leaving 10 bases between them. This CDR3 has 15 amino acids. DNA for the CDR3: TGTGCCAGCAGCTTAACGGGACAAGTGAACACTGAAGCTTTCTTT. Protein: CASSLTGQVNTEAFF.

Within the sample, this clone is medium-sized (0.01 to 0.1%). The chain couples TRBV6-6 to TRBJ1-2; D is unresolved. V dropped 8 bases and J dropped 5 bases, with 9 bases sitting between them. Germline V gene data show CDR1 as MNHNY and CDR2 as SVGAGI (reference sequence). CDR3 size: 11 residues. The CDR3 sequence: CASAGSYGYTF. DNA of the CDR3: TGTGCCAGCGCTGGGAGTTATGGCTACACCTTC.

V gene TRBV23-1 combines with J gene TRBJ1-4, with unresolved D. TRBV23-1 is known as an ORF, though its function is uncertain. With 0 bases removed from V and 0 bases from J, the gap between germline ends came to 14 bases. This CDR3 has 18 amino acids. The CDR3 loop reads CASSQSVDSHATNEKLFF. The CDR3 DNA is TGCGCCAGCAGTCAATCGGTAGATAGTCATGCAACTAATGAAAAACTGTTTTTT.

The chain employs TRBV5-5 and TRBJ2-7, with D perhaps TRBD1 (6 bases). V was pared by 2 bases and J by 4 bases, with 10 bases between. Germline CDR1 reads SGHKS; CDR2 reads YYEKEE (reference sequence). This CDR3 is 13 amino acids long. The CDR3 DNA reads as TGTGCCAGCAGCTTAGGGACACTATACGAGCAGTACTTC. It translates to CASSLGTLYEQYF.

The chain uses TRBV2 and TRBJ2-7; D perhaps matches TRBD1 (5 bases). This CDR3 is built from 16 residues. V gave up 6 bases and J gave up 0 bases, with 18 bases separating them. Per germline, CDR1 SNHLY and CDR2 FYNNEI. Here the CDR3 DNA reads TGTGCCAGCAGAGGGGTCTCAACCCTAGGCTCCTACGAGCAGTACTTC. It translates to CASRGVSTLGSYEQYF.

The chain has TRBV19 and TRBJ1-3; D possibly corresponds to TRBD1 (5 bases). This CDR3 region has 16 residues. Trimming pared 6 bases from V and 0 bases from J, leaving 15 bases between. CDR1 LNHDA and CDR2 SQIVND come from the germline V gene (reference sequence). The CDR3 region is CASSMTGTYSGNTIYF. CDR3 nucleotide sequence: TGTGCCAGTAGCATGACCGGGACCTACTCTGGAAACACCATATATTTT. Full variable domain (remainder filled in from reference TRBV19 and TRBJ1-3): DGGITQSPKYLFRKEGQNVTLSCEQNLNHDAMYWYRQDPGQGLRLIYYSQIVNDFQKGDIAEGYSVSREKKESFPLTVTSAQKNPTAFYLCASSMTGTYSGNTIYFGEGSWLTVV.

The CDR3 sequence: CASSFDQEWGYTF. DNA for the CDR3: TGTGCCAGCAGTTTTGATCAAGAGTGGGGCTACACCTTC. V and J are TRBV6-6 and TRBJ1-2, with D hard to call. V gave up 4 bases and J gave up 8 bases, with 14 bases separating them. The CDR3 consists of 13 residues. CDR1 and CDR2 (germline): MNHNY, SVGAGI (reference sequence).

V is TRBV29-1 and J is TRBJ2-1, with a weak D call TRBD2 (6 bases). This CDR3 has 16 amino acids. CDR1 is SQVTM and CDR2 is ANQGSEA in the germline V gene. Deletions cut 4 bases from V and 7 bases from J, with 23 bases between. The CDR3 loop reads CSVGGRNGGVRNEQFF. In nucleotides, the CDR3 is TGCAGCGTTGGGGGGAGGAACGGAGGAGTGAGGAATGAGCAGTTCTTC.

This chain links TRBV7-9 with TRBJ2-7, with a possible D match to TRBD2 (5 bases). In germline, CDR1 is SEHNR, CDR2 FQNEAQ (reference sequence). Trimming removed 2 bases from V and 2 bases from J, with 10 bases in between. CDR3 size: 14 residues. In DNA, the CDR3 is TGTGCCAGCAGCTTAAGGGAGAGGCCCTACGAGCAGTACTTC. It is translated as CASSLRERPYEQYF. Full variable domain (outside the CDR3, taken from reference TRBV7-9 and TRBJ2-7): DTGVSQNPRHKITKRGQNVTFRCDPISEHNRLYWYRQTLGQGPEFLTYFQNEAQLEKSRLLSDRFSAERPKGSFSTLEIQRTEQGDSAMYLCASSLRERPYEQYFGPGTRLTVT.

This clone came up once. The chain carries TRBV5-6 and TRBJ1-1; possibly TRBD1 for D (5 bases). The CDR3 covers 15 residues. The V gene lost 3 bases and the J gene lost 0 bases, with 12 bases spanning the gap. Germline V gene data show CDR1 as SGHDT and CDR2 as YYEEEE. The DNA for the CDR3 is TGTGCCAGCAGCTACCCGACAGTCATGAACACTGAAGCTTTCTTT. This translates into CASSYPTVMNTEAFF.

V and J are TRBV5-1 and TRBJ1-1; the D is unclear. This CDR3 has 13 amino acids. Germline loops: CDR1 SGHRS, CDR2 YFSETQ. Trimming took off 4 bases at V and 1 base at J, with 8 bases between the two ends. The CDR3 loop is CASSAKGNTEAFF. CDR3 coding DNA: TGCGCCAGCAGCGCCAAGGGGAACACTGAAGCTTTCTTT. The variable domain in full, with the rest retrieved from reference TRBV5-1 and TRBJ1-1, is KAGVTQTPRYLIKTRGQQVTLSCSPISGHRSVSWYQQTPGQGLQFLFEYFSETQRNKGNFPGRFSGRQFSNSRSEMNVSTLELGDSALYLCASSAKGNTEAFFGQGTRLTVV.

The chain combines TRBV28 with TRBJ1-3; perhaps TRBD1 as D (5 bases). This CDR3 is built from 15 residues. Germline V CDR1 and CDR2: MDHEN, SYDVKM. Between the trimmed V and J ends, which lost 3 bases and 4 bases, there was a span of 13 bases. CDR3 in amino acids: CASSLSQTAGNTIYF. The DNA for the CDR3 is TGTGCCAGCAGTTTGAGCCAGACAGCGGGAAACACCATATATTTT.

This CDR3 is CASSSLKDEQYF. For the CDR3, the DNA is TGTGCCAGCAGCTCCTTAAAGGACGAGCAGTACTTC. V gene TRBV7-9 combines with J gene TRBJ2-7, with D unresolved. The CDR3 extends over 12 amino acids. CDR1 is SEHNR, CDR2 FQNEAQ, per germline (reference sequence). V dropped 4 bases and J dropped 5 bases, with 9 bases sitting between them.

This clone was seen once. CDR3 in amino acids: CASSQASQYEQYF. DNA for the CDR3: TGTGCCAGCAGCCAAGCCTCGCAGTACGAGCAGTACTTC. The genes are TRBV5-4 and TRBJ2-7, with D uncertain. V lost 4 bases, J lost 4 bases, and 12 bases lay in between. Germline CDR1 reads SGHNT; CDR2 reads YYREEE (reference sequence). The CDR3 contains 13 residues.

V gene TRBV10-3 combines with J gene TRBJ2-1; 7 bases match TRBD1. The V gene's germline CDR1 is ENHRY and CDR2 SYGVKD. J was trimmed by 6 bases and V by 1 base; bases with no gene match: 6. The CDR3 sequence is 15 residues long. CDR3 bases: TGTGCCATCAGTGAGTTGAACAGGGGTGGCAATGAGCAGTTCTTC. This codes for CAISELNRGGNEQFF.

This chain uses TRBV7-8 with TRBJ1-2; D is undetermined. Trimming left V 3 bases short and J 8 bases short, with 10 bases between. This CDR3 region has 12 residues. Germline CDR1 reads SGHVS; CDR2 reads FQNEAQ. This chain's CDR3 is CASSLGLFGYTF. The CDR3 DNA sequence: TGTGCCAGCAGCTTGGGCCTCTTCGGCTACACCTTC. Combining the CDR3 with reference TRBV7-8 and TRBJ1-2 gives the whole variable domain GAGVSQSPRYKVAKRGQDVALRCDPISGHVSLFWYQQALGQGPEFLTYFQNEAQLDKSGLPSDRFFAERPEGSVSTLKIQRTQQEDSAVYLCASSLGLFGYTFGSGTRLTVV.

The chain combines TRBV6-6 with TRBJ2-1; the D is unclear. This CDR3 is 15 amino acids long. V was trimmed by 6 bases and J by 2 bases, leaving 14 bases between them. The germline gives CDR1 MNHNY, CDR2 SVGAGI (reference sequence). The CDR3 loop is CASSSTGPTYNEQFF. The CDR3 DNA follows: TGTGCCAGCAGCTCCACCGGGCCAACCTACAATGAGCAGTTCTTC.